This TCR beta chain is drawn from a study of blood T cell repertoires in COVID-19. The overall study: Samples of COVID-19 (acute and convalescent) were obtained from the United States, Italy and Spain. The cDNA or gDNA used as material had been derived from T cells, B-cell-depleted T cells, or PBMCs.

Authors' analysis steps: By means of reference gene primer amplification, nucleated cell counts were estimated. The repertoire was sequenced with immunoSEQ multiplex PCR; TCRdb's copy has only in-frame clones and lacks some. That table furnishes V, J and clone size, whereas the DNA furnished D and trimming. The sample carries about 23,000 clones, about two thirds recorded once. The germline gives CDR1 MNHEY, CDR2 SVGEGT. Trimming removed 4 bases from V and 3 bases from J; junction bases left unmatched: 12. The CDR3 sequence is 16 residues long. Sequenced material: peripheral blood. This TCR was recovered from a woman at least 80 years old with acute or convalescent COVID-19. The chain is built from TRBV6-2 or TRBV6-3 and TRBJ2-7, with TRBD1 matching over 7 bases. The CDR3 sequence: CASSSRQGKGHYEQYF. The CDR3 coding sequence is TGTGCCAGCAGTTCCAGACAGGGAAAGGGGCACTACGAGCAGTACTTC.